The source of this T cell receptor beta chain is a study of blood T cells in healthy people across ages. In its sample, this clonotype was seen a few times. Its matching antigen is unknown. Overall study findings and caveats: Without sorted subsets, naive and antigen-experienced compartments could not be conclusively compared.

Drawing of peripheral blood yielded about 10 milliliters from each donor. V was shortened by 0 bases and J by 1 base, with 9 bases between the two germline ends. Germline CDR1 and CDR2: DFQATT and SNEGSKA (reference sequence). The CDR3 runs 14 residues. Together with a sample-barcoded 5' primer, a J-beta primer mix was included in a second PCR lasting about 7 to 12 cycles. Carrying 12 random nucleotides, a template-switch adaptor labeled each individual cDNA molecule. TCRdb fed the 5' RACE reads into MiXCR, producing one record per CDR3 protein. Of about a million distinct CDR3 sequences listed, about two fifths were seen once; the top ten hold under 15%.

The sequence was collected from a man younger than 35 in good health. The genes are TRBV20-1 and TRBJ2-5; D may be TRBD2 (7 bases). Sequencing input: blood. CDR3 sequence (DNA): TGCAGTGCTAGAGATCGGGGGGCCCAAGAGACCCAGTACTTC. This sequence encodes CSARDRGAQETQYF.